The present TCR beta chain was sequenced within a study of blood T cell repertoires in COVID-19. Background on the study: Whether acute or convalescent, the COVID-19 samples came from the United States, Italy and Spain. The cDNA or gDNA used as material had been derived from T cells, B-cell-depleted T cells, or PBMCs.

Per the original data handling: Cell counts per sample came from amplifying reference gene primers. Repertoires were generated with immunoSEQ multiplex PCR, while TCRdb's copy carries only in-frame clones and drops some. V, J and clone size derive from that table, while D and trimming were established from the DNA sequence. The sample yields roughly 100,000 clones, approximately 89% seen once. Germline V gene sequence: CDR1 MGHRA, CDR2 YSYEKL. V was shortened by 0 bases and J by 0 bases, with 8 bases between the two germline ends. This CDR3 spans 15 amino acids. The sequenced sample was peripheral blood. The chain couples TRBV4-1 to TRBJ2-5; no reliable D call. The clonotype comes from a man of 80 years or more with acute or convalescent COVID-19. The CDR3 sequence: CASSQETSYQETQYF. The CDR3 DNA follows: TGCGCCAGCAGCCAAGAAACTTCGTACCAAGAGACCCAGTACTTC.